This note documents a single TCR beta chain sequence. Time point here: persistent/refractory GD, antithyroid drugs over 5 years with positive TRAb. Preparation of the TCR library used RNA extracted from PBMCs. This entry is derived from a study of regulatory T cells in long-lasting Graves disease. iRepertoire HTBI primers and Arm-PCR of CDR3 regions built TCR beta libraries. TCRdb called the multiplex PCR reads again in MiXCR, with one record for every CDR3 protein. The table has roughly 450,000 distinct CDR3 sequences, 23% seen once. CDR3 length equals 14 residues. Trimming removed 5 bases from V and 5 bases from J, with 15 bases in between.

This chain connects TRBV12-3 or TRBV12-4 to TRBJ1-1, with D maybe TRBD1 (5 bases). Sequenced material: peripheral blood mononuclear cells (PBMCs), taken when the disease was refractory, from a patient treated with antithyroid drugs. The receptor comes from a female donor with Graves disease. The CDR3 DNA follows: TGTGCCAGCAGTAAAGCGGGGGGTTGGACTGAAGCTTTCTTT. This gives the protein CASSKAGGWTEAFF.